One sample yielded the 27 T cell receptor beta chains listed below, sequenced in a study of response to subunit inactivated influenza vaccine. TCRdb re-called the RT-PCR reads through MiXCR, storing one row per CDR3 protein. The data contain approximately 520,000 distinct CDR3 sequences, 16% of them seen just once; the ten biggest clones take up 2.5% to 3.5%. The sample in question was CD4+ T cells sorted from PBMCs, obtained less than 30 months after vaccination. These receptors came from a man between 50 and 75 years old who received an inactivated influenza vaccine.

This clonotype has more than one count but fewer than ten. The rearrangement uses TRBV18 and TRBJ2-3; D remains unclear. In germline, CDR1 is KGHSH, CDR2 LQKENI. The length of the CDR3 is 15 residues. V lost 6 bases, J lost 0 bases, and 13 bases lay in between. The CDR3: CASSADSYSTDTQYF. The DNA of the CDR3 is TGTGCCAGCTCGGCCGATTCCTACAGCACAGATACGCAGTATTTT.

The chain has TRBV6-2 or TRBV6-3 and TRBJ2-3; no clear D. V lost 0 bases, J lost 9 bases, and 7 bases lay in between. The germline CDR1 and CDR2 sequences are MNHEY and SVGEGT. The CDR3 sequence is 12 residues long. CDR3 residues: CASSYSVRTQYF. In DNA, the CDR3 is TGTGCCAGCAGTTACTCGGTGAGAACGCAGTATTTT.

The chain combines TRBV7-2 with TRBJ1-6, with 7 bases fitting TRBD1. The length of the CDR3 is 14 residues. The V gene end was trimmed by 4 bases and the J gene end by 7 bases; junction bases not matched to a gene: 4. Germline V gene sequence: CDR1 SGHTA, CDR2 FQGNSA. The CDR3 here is CASSSLDRNSPLHF. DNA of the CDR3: TGTGCCAGCAGCTCCCTGGACAGGAATTCACCCCTCCACTTT.

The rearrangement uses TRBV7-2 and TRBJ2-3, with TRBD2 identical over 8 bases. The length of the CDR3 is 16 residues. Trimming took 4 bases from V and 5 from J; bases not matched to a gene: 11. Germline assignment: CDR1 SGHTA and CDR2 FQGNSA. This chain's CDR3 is CASSSRPGGVGDTQYF. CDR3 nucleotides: TGTGCCAGCAGCTCACGCCCCGGGGGGGTAGGAGATACGCAGTATTTT.

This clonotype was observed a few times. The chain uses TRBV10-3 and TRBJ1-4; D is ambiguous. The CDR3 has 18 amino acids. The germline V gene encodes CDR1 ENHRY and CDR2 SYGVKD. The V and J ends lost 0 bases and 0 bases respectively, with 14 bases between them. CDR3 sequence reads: CAISESTPGVATNEKLFF. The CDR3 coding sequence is TGTGCCATCAGTGAGTCGACCCCAGGCGTTGCAACTAATGAAAAACTGTTTTTT.

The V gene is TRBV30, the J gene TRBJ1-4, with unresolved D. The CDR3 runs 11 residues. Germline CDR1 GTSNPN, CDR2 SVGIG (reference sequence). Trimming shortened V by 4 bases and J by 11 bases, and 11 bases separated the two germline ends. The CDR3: CAWNVGVKLFF. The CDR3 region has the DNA TGTGCCTGGAACGTTGGGGTTAAACTGTTTTTT. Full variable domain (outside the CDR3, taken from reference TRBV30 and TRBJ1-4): SQTIHQWPATLVQPVGSPLSLECTVEGTSNPNLYWYRQAAGRGLQLLFYSVGIGQISSEVPQNLSASRPQDRQFILSSKKLLLSDSGFYLCAWNVGVKLFFGSGTQLSVL.

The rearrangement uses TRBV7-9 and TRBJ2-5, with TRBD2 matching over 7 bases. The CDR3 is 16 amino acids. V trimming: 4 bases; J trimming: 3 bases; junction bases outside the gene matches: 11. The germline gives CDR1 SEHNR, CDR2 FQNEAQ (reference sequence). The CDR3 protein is CASSSGLLWSKETQYF. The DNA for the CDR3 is TGTGCCAGCAGCTCGGGACTACTTTGGAGCAAAGAGACCCAGTACTTC.

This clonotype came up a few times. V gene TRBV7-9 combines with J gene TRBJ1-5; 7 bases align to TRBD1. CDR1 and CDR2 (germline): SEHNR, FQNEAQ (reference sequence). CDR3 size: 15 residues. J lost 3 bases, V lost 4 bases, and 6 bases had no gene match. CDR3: CASSSSGGANQPQHF. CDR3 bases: TGTGCCAGCAGCTCCTCAGGGGGGGCCAATCAGCCCCAGCATTTT.

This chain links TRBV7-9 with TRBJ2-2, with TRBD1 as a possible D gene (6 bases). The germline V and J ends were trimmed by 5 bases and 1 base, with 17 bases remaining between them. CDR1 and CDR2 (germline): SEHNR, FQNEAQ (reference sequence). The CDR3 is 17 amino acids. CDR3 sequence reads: CASSPSQTGRNTGELFF. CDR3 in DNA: TGTGCCAGCAGCCCTTCCCAGACAGGACGGAACACCGGGGAGCTGTTTTTT.

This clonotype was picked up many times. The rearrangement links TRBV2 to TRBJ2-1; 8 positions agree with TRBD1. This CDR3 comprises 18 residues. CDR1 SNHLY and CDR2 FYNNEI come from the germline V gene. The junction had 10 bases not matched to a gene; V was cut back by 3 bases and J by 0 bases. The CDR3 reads CASSDQGAGPGSYNEQFF. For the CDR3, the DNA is TGTGCCAGCAGTGATCAGGGGGCCGGGCCGGGCTCCTACAATGAGCAGTTCTTC.

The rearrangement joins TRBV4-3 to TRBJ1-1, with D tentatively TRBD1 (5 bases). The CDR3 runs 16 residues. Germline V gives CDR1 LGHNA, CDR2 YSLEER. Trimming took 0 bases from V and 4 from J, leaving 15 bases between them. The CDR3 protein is CASSQEAGRFGTEAFF. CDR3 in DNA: TGCGCCAGCAGCCAAGAGGCGGGGCGATTTGGCACTGAAGCTTTCTTT.

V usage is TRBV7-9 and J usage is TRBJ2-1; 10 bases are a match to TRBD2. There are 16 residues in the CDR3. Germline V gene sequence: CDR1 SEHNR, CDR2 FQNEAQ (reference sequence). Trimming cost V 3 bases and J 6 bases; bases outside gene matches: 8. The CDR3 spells CASSFAGTSVINEQFF. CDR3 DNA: TGTGCCAGCAGCTTTGCCGGGACTAGCGTTATCAATGAGCAGTTCTTC.

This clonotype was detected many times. CDR3 sequence: CASSLVSGDSYEQYF. The DNA of the CDR3 is TGTGCCAGCAGCTTAGTTTCCGGGGATTCCTACGAGCAGTACTTC. The chain is built from TRBV7-2 and TRBJ2-7; weak D call: TRBD2 (5 bases). V lost 1 base, J lost 1 base, and 11 bases lay in between. Germline V gene data show CDR1 as SGHTA and CDR2 as FQGNSA. The CDR3 is 15 amino acids.

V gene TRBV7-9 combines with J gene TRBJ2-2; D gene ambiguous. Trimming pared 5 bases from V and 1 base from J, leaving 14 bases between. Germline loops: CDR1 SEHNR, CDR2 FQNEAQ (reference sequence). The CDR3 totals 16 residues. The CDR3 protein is CASSPGAKKNTGELFF. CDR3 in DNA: TGTGCCAGCAGCCCCGGCGCGAAGAAGAACACCGGGGAGCTGTTTTTT.

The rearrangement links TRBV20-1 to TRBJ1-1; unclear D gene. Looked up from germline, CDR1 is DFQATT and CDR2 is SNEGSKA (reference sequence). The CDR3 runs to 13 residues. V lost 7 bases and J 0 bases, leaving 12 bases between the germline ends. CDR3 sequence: CSVSPGVNTEAFF. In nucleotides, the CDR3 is TGCAGTGTCAGCCCCGGGGTGAACACTGAAGCTTTCTTT.

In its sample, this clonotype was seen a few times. The DNA of the CDR3 is TGTGCCAGCAGCCCCAGACGGGCGGTAGATACGCAGTATTTT. Protein product: CASSPRRAVDTQYF. V usage is TRBV7-2 and J usage is TRBJ2-3; no clear D. CDR1 and CDR2 (germline): SGHTA, FQGNSA. The V end lost 5 bases, the J end lost 5 bases, and 14 bases lay between the germline ends. The CDR3 sequence is 14 residues long.

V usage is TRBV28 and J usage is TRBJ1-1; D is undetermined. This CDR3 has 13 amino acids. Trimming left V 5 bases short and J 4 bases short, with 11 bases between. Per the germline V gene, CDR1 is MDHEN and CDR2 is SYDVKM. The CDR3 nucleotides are TGTGCCAGCAGTCGGGTGCAGTCCACTGAAGCTTTCTTT. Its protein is CASSRVQSTEAFF. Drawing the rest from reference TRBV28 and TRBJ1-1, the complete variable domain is DVKVTQSSRYLVKRTGEKVFLECVQDMDHENMFWYRQDPGLGLRLIYFSYDVKMKEKGDIPEGYSVSREKKERFSLILESASTNQTSMYLCASSRVQSTEAFFGQGTRLTVV.

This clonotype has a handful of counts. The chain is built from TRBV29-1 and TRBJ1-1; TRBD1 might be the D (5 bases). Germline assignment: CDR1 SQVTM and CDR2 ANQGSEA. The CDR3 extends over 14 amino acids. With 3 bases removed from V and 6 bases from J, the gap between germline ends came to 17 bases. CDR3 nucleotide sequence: TGCAGCGTTGAGAGGAGATTGGGGGAAGCTGAAGCTTTCTTT. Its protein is CSVERRLGEAEAFF.

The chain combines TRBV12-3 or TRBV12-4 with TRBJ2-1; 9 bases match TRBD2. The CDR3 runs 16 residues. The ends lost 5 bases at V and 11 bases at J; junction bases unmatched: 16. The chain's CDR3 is CASSPVNGGRAFKQFF. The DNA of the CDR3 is TGTGCCAGCAGTCCCGTTAATGGCGGGAGGGCCTTTAAGCAGTTCTTC.

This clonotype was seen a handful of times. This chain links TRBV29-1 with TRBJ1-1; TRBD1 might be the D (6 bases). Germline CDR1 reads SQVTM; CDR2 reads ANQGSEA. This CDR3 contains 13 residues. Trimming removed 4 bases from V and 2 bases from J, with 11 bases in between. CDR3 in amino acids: CSVVRGANTEAFF. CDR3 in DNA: TGCAGCGTTGTTCGGGGGGCAAACACTGAAGCTTTCTTT.

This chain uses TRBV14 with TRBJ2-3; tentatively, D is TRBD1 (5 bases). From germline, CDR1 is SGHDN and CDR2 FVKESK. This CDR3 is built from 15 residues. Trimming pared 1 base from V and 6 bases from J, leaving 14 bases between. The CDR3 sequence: CASSQVAVGADTQYF. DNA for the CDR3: TGTGCCAGCAGCCAAGTGGCAGTTGGGGCGGATACGCAGTATTTT. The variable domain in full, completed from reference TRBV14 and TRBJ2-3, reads EAGVTQFPSHSVIEKGQTVTLRCDPISGHDNLYWYRRVMGKEIKFLLHFVKESKQDESGMPNNRFLAERTGGTYSTLKVQPAELEDSGVYFCASSQVAVGADTQYFGPGTRLTVL.

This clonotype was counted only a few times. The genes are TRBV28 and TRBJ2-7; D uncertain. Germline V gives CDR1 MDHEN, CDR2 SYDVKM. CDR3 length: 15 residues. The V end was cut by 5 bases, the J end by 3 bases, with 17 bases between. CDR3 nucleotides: TGTGCCAGCAGTCTGGGGTCTGGATTCCTCTACGAGCAGTACTTC. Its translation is CASSLGSGFLYEQYF.

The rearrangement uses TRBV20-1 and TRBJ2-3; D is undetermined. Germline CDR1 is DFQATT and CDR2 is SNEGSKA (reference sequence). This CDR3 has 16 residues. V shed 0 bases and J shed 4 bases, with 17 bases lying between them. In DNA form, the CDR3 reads TGCAGTGCTAGAGATCAGGCGGCCAGAGCGTCAGATACGCAGTATTTT. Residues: CSARDQAARASDTQYF.

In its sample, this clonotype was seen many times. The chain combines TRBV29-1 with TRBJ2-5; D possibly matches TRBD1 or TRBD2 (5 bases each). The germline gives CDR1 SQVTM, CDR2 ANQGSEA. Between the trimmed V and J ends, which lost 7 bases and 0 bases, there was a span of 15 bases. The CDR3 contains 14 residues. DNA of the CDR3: TGCAGCGCCTTGGGACCTTCTCACCAAGAGACCCAGTACTTC. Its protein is CSALGPSHQETQYF.

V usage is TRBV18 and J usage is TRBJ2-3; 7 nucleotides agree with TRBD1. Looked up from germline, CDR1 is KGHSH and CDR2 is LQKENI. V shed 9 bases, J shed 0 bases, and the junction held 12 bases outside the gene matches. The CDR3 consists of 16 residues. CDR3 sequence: CASSDRRGKSTDTQYF. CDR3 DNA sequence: TGTGCCAGTTCAGACCGCAGGGGGAAAAGCACAGATACGCAGTATTTT.

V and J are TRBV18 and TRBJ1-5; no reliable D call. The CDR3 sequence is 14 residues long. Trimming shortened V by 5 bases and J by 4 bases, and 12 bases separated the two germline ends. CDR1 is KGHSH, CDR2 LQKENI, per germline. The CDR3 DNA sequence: TGTGCCAGCTCAGCAGACCGAGTTAATCAGCCCCAGCATTTT. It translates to CASSADRVNQPQHF. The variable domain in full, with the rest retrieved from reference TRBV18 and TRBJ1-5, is NAGVMQNPRHLVRRRGQEARLRCSPMKGHSHVYWYRQLPEEGLKFMVYLQKENIIDESGMPKERFSAEFPKEGPSILRIQQVVRGDSAAYFCASSADRVNQPQHFGDGTRLSIL.

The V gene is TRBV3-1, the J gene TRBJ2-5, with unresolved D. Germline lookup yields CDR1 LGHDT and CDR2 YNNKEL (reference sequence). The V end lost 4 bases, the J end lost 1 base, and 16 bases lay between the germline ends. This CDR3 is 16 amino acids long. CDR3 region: CASSRSGPGVQETQYF. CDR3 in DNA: TGTGCCAGCAGCCGATCGGGTCCCGGAGTCCAAGAGACCCAGTACTTC.